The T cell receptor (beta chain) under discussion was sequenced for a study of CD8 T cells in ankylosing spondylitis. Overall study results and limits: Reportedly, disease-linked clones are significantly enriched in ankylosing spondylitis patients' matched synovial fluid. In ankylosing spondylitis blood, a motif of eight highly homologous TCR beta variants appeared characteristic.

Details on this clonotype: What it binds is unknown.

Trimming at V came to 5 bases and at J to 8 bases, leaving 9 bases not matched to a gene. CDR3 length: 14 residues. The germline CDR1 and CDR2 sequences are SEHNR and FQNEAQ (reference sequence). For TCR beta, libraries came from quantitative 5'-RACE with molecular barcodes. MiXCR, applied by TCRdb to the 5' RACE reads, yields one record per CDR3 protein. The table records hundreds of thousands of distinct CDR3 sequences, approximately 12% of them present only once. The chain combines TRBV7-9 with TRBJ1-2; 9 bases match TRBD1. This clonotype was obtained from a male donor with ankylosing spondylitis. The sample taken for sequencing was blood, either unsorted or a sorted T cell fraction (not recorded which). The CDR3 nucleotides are TGTGCCAGCAGCCCCTGGGACAGGGCTGAAGGCTACACCTTC. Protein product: CASSPWDRAEGYTF.